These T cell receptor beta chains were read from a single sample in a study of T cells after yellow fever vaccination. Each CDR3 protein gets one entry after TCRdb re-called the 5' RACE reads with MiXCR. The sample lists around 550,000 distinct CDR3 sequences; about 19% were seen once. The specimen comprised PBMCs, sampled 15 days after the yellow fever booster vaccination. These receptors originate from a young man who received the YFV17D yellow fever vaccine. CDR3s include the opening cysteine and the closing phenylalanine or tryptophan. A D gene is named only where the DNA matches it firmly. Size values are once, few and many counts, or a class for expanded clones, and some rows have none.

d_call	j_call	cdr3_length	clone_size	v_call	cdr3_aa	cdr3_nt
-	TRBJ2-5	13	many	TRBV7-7	CASSLGPGETQYF	TGTGCCAGCAGCCTAGGACCGGGTGAGACCCAGTACTTC
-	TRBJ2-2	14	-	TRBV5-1	CASSLEGGPGELFF	TGCGCCAGCAGCTTAGAAGGGGGTCCCGGGGAGCTGTTTTTT
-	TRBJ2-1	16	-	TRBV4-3	CASSQDLTGYYNEQFF	TGCGCCAGCAGCCAAGATCTCACAGGGTACTACAATGAGCAGTTCTTC
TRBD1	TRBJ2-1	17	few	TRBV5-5	CASSLARTGGSYNEQFF	TGTGCCAGCAGCTTGGCTCGGACAGGGGGCTCCTACAATGAGCAGTTCTTC
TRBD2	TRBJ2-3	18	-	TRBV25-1	CASRGSRDYGWGTDTQYF	TGTGCCAGCAGGGGCAGCCGGGACTACGGCTGGGGCACAGATACGCAGTATTTT
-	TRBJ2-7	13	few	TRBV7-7	CASSSTFWSEQYF	TGTGCCAGCAGCTCTACCTTTTGGTCCGAGCAGTACTTC
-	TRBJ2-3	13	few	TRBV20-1	CSAVEVSTDTQYF	TGCAGTGCCGTGGAAGTCAGCACAGATACGCAGTATTTT
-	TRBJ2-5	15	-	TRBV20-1	CSARDPRLLKETQYF	TGCAGTGCTAGAGATCCACGTCTATTGAAAGAGACCCAGTACTTC
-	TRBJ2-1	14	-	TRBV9	CASVRDIISNEQFF	TGTGCCAGCGTAAGGGACATCATCTCCAATGAGCAGTTCTTC
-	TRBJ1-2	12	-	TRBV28	CATDKGTYGYTF	TGTGCCACGGATAAGGGGACTTATGGCTACACCTTC
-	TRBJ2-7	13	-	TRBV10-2	CASSVGGTYEQYF	TGCGCCAGCAGTGTCGGTGGAACCTACGAGCAGTACTTC
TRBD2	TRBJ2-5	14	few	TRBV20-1	CSAPQTSGRETQYF	TGCAGTGCTCCTCAGACTAGCGGGAGGGAGACCCAGTACTTC
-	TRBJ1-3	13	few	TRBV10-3	CAISDLSGNTIYF	TGTGCCATCAGTGATCTTAGTGGAAACACCATATATTTT
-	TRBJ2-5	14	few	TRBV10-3	CATRKRSREETQYF	TGTGCCACCCGTAAACGCAGTCGCGAAGAGACCCAGTACTTC
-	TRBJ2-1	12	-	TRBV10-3	CAIPGTGNEQFF	TGTGCCATCCCCGGGACTGGGAATGAGCAGTTCTTC
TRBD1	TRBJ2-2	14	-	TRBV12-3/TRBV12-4	CASSNRGSTGELFF	TGTGCCAGCAGTAACAGGGGAAGCACCGGGGAGCTGTTTTTT
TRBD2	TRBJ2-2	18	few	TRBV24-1	CATSDFSPSGGLSGELFF	TGTGCCACCAGTGATTTTTCCCCGTCGGGAGGGTTGAGCGGGGAGCTGTTTTTT
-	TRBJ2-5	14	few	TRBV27	CASSFGKAGETQYF	TGTGCCAGCAGCTTTGGGAAGGCAGGAGAGACCCAGTACTTC
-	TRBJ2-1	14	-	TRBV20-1	CSAIEGTSENEQFF	TGCAGTGCTATAGAGGGGACCTCCGAGAATGAGCAGTTCTTC
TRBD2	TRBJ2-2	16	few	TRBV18	CASSPNPAGGSGELFF	TGTGCCAGCTCACCAAATCCAGCGGGAGGGTCCGGGGAGCTGTTTTTT
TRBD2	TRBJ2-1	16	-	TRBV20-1	CSARVSGAVSYNEQFF	TGCAGTGCTAGGGTTAGCGGGGCGGTCTCCTACAATGAGCAGTTCTTC
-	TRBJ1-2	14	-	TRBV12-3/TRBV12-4	CASSLGGAAYGYTF	TGTGCCAGCAGTTTAGGGGGAGCGGCCTATGGCTACACCTTC
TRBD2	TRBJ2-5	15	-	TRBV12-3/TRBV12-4	CASSLAAGGSETQYF	TGTGCCAGCAGTTTAGCAGCGGGAGGATCGGAGACCCAGTACTTC
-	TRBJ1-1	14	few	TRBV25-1	CASSEGWGLTEAFF	TGTGCCAGCAGTGAGGGTTGGGGTCTCACTGAAGCTTTCTTT
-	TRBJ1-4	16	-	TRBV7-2	CASSTTHRATNEKLFF	TGTGCCAGCAGCACCACCCACAGGGCAACTAATGAAAAACTGTTTTTT
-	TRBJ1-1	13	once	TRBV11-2	CASSSILNTEAFF	TGTGCCAGCAGCTCGATCCTGAACACTGAAGCTTTCTTT
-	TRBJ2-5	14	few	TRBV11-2	CASSLIEHQETQYF	TGTGCCAGCAGCTTAATAGAACACCAAGAGACCCAGTACTTC
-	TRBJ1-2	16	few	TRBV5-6	CASSLASSQAHYGYTF	TGTGCCAGCAGCTTGGCAAGTTCACAGGCACACTATGGCTACACCTTC
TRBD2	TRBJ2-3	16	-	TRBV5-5	CASSPSWTSAPDTQYF	TGTGCCAGCAGCCCTTCCTGGACTAGCGCACCAGATACGCAGTATTTT
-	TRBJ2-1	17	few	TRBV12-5	CASGPPPGSDSYNEQFF	TGTGCTAGTGGTCCTCCCCCGGGGAGCGACTCCTACAATGAGCAGTTCTTC
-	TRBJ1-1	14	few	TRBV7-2	CASSLYYANTEAFF	TGTGCCAGCAGCTTGTATTACGCGAACACTGAAGCTTTCTTT
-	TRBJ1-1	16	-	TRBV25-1	CASSDMGRGVMSEAFF	TGTGCCAGCAGTGACATGGGACGGGGGGTAATGAGTGAAGCTTTCTTT
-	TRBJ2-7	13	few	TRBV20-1	CSARGFTIDEQYF	TGCAGTGCTAGAGGATTCACCATTGACGAGCAGTACTTC
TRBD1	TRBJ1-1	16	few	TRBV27	CASSSPTGKGSTEAFF	TGTGCCAGCAGTTCGCCGACAGGGAAGGGGAGCACTGAAGCTTTCTTT
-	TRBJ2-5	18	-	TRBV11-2	CASSLIPPPANGGETQYF	TGTGCCAGCAGCTTAATCCCCCCCCCAGCCAATGGGGGGGAGACCCAGTACTTC
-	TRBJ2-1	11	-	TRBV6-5	CASVRGNEQFF	TGTGCCAGCGTCCGAGGGAATGAGCAGTTCTTC
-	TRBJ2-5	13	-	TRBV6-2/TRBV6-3	CASSYGGWETQYF	TGTGCCAGCAGTTACGGGGGTTGGGAGACCCAGTACTTC